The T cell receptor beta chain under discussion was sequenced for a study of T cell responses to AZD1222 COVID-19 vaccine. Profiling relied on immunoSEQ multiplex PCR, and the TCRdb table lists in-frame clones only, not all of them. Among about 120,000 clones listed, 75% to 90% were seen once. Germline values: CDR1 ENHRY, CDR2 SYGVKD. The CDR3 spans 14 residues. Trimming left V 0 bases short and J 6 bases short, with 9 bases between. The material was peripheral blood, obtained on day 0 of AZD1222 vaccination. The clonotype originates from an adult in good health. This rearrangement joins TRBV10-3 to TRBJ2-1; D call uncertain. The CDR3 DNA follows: TGTGCCATCAGTGAGTCGCCAACGGGCAATGAGCAGTTCTTC. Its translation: CAISESPTGNEQFF.